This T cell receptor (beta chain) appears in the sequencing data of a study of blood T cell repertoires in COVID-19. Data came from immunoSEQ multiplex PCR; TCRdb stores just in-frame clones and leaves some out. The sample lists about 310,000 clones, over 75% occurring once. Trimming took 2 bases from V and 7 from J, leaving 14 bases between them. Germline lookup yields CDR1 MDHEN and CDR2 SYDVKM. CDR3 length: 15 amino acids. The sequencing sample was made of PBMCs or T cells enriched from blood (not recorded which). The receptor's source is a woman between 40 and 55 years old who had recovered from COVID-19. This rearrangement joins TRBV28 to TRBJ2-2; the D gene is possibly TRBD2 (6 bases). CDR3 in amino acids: CASSLSRVRGGELFF. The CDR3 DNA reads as TGTGCCAGCAGTTTAAGTAGGGTGCGGGGCGGGGAGCTGTTTTTT.